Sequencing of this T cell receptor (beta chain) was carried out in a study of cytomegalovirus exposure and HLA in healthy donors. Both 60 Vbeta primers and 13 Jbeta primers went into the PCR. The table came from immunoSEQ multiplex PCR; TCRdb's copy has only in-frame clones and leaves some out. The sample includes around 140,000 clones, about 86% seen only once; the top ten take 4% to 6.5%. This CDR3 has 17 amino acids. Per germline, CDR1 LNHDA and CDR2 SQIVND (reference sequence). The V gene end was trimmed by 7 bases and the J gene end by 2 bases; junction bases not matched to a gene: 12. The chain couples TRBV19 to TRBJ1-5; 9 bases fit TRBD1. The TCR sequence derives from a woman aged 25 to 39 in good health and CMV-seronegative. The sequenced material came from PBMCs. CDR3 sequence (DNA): TGTGCCAGTACCATACACAGGGGGCGGATGCGCAATCAGCCCCAGCATTTT. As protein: CASTIHRGRMRNQPQHF.